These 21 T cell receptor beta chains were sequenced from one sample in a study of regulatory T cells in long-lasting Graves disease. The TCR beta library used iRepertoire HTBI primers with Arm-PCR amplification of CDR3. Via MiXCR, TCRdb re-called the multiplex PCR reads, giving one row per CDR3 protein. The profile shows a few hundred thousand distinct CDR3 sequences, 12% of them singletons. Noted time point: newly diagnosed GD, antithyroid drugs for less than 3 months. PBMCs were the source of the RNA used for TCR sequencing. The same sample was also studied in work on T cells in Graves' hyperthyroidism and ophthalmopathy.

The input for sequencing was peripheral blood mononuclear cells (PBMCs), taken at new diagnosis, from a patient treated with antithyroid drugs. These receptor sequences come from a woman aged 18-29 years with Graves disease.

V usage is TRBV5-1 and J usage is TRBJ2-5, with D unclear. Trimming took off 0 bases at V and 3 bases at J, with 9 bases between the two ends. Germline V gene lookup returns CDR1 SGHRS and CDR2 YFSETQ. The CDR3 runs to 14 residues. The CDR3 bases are TGCGCCAGCAGCTTGGGACTGATGGAAGAGACCCAGTACTTC. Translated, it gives CASSLGLMEETQYF.

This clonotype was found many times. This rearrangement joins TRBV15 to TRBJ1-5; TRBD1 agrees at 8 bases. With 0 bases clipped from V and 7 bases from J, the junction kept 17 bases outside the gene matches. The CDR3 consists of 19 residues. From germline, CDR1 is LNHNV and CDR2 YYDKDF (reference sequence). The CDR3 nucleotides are TGTGCCACCAGCAGAGATGGGCGGGACAGGTATTCTCGGGGGCAGCCCCAGCATTTT. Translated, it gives CATSRDGRDRYSRGQPQHF.

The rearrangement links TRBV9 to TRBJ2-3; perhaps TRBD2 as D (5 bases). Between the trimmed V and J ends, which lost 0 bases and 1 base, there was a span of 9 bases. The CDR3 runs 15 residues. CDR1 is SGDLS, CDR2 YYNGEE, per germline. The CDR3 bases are TGTGCCAGCAGCGTAGCACCGAGGGGCACAGATACGCAGTATTTT. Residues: CASSVAPRGTDTQYF.

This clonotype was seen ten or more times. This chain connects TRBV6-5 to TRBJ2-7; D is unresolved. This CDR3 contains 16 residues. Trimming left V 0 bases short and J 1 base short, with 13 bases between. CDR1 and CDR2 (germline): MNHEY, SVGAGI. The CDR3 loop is CASSYSLSSGSYEQYF. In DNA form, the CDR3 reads TGTGCCAGCAGTTACTCGTTAAGCTCAGGATCCTACGAGCAGTACTTC.

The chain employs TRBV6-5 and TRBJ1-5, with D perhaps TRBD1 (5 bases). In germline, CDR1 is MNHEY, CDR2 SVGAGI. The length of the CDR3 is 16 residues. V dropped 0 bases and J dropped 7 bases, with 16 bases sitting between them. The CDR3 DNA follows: TGTGCCAGCAGTTACTCGATGGCGGCCCGGGGGCAGCCCCAGCATTTT. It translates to CASSYSMAARGQPQHF.

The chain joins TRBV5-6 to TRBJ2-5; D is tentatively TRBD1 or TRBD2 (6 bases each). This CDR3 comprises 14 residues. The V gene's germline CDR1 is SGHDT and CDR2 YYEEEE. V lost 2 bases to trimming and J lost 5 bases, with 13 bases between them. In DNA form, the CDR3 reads TGTGCCAGCAGCTTTCCTGGGGGGCGGGAGACCCAGTACTTC. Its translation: CASSFPGGRETQYF.

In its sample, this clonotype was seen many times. In DNA, the CDR3 is TGTGCCAGCACCCAAGGGGCGGGGACAGGAACCGGGGAGCTGTTTTTT. It encodes CASTQGAGTGTGELFF. The chain employs TRBV6-1 and TRBJ2-2; 8 bases agree with TRBD1. Germline lookup yields CDR1 MNHNS and CDR2 SASEGT. J was trimmed by 5 bases and V by 7 bases; bases with no gene match: 12. The CDR3 has 16 residues.

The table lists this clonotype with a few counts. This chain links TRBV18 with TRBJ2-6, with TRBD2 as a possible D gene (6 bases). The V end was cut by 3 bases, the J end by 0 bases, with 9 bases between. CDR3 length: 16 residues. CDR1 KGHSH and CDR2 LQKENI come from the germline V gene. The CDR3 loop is CASSPEGNSGANVLTF. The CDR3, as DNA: TGTGCCAGCTCACCGGAGGGAAACTCTGGGGCCAACGTCCTGACTTTC.

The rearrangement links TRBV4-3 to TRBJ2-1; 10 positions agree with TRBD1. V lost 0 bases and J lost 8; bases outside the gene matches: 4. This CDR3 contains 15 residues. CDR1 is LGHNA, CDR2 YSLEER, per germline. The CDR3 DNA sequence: TGCGCCAGCAGCCAAGACCCGGGACAGGGGTATGAGCAGTTCTTC. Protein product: CASSQDPGQGYEQFF.

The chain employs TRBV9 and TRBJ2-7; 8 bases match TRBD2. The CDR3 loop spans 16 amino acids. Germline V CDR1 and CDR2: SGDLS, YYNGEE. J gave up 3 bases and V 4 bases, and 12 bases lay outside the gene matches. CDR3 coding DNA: TGTGCCAGCAGCCCGGGGGGGGCCCGAGTAGGCTACGAGCAGTACTTC. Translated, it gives CASSPGGARVGYEQYF.

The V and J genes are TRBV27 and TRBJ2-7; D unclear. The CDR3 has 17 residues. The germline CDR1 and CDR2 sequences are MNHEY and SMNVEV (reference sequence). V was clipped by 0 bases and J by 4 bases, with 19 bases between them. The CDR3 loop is CASSLSIRTGPVYEQYF. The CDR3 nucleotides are TGTGCCAGCAGTTTATCTATCAGGACCGGGCCTGTTTACGAGCAGTACTTC.

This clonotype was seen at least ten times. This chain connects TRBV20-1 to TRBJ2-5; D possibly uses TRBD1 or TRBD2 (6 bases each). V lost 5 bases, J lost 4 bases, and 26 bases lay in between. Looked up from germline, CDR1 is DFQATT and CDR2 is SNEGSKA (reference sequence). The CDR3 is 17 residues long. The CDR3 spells CSAPRLGGEGLGETQYF. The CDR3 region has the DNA TGCAGTGCTCCAAGACTAGGGGGAGAGGGATTGGGAGAGACCCAGTACTTC.

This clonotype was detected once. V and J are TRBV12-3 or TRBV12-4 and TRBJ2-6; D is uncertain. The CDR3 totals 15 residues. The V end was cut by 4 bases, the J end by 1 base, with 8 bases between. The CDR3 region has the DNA TGTGCCAGCAGTTCCCCCCGTTCTGGGGCCAACGTCCTGACTTTC. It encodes CASSSPRSGANVLTF.

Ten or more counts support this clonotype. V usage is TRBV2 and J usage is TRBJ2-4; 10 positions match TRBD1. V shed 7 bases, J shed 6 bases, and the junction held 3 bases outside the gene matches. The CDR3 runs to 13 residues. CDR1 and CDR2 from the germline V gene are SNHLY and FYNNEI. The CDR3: CASTRTGGNIQYF. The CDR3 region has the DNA TGTGCCAGCACTAGGACAGGGGGAAACATTCAGTACTTC.

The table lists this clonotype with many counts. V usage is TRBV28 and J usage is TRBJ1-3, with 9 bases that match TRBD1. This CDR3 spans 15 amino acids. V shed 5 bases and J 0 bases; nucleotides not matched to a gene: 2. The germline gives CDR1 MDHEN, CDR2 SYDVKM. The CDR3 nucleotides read TGTGCCAGCAGTCCGACAGGGGGCTCTGGAAACACCATATATTTT. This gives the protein CASSPTGGSGNTIYF.

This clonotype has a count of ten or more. The CDR3 region is CASSDRGLGETQYF. In DNA, the CDR3 is TGCGCCAGCAGTGATCGGGGGTTAGGGGAGACCCAGTACTTC. The chain has TRBV10-2 and TRBJ2-5, with D possibly matching TRBD2 (6 bases). CDR1 is WSHSY and CDR2 is SAAADI in the germline V gene. This CDR3 contains 14 residues. Deletions cut 3 bases from V and 5 bases from J, with 13 bases between.

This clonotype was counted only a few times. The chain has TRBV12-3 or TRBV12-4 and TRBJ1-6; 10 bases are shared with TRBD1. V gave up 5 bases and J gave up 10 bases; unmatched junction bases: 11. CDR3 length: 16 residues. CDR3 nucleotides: TGTGCCAGCAGTACGACAGGGGGCCGGGTGGGGTCACCCCTCCACTTT. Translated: CASSTTGGRVGSPLHF.

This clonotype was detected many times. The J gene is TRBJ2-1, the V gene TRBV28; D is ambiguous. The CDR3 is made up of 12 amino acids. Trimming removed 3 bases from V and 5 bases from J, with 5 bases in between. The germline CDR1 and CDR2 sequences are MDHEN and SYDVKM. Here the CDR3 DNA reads TGTGCCAGCAGTTTTAATCACAATGAGCAGTTCTTC. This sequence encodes CASSFNHNEQFF.

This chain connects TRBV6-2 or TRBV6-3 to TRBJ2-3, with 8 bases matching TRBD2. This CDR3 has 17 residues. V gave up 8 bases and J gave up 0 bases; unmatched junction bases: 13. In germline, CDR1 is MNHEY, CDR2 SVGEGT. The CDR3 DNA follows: TGTGCCAGCCGTCTTAGCGGGGACCAACCTAGCACAGATACGCAGTATTTT. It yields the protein CASRLSGDQPSTDTQYF.

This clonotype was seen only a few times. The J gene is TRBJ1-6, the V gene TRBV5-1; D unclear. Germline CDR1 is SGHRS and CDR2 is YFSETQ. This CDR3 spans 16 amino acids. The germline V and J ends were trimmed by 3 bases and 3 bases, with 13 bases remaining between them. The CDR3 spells CASSSSQRDYNSPLHF. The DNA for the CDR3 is TGCGCCAGCAGCTCCTCACAGCGAGACTATAATTCACCCCTCCACTTT.

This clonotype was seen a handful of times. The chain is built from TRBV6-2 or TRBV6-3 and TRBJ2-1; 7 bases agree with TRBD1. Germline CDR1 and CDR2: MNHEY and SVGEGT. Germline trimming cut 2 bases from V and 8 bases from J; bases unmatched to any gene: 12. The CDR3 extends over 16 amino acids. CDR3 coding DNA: TGTGCCAGCAGTTACGACACCGAGACAGGGTCAGATGAGCAGTTCTTC. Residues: CASSYDTETGSDEQFF.